The 8 T cell receptor beta chains below come from one sample, sequenced in a study of blood T cells in healthy people across ages. Primers used in a second PCR of about 6 to 11 cycles were a sample-barcoded 5' primer and a J-beta primer mix. TCRdb independently ran MiXCR on the 5' RACE reads; one entry per CDR3 protein. The table includes about 1.6 million distinct CDR3 sequences, around 35% detected once. Source material: blood. The receptors stem from a woman between 25 and 40 years old in good health.

This clonotype has more than one count but fewer than ten. The chain combines TRBV7-6 with TRBJ2-7; TRBD2 agrees at 10 bases. V shed 5 bases, J shed 5 bases, and the junction held 6 bases outside the gene matches. Germline V gene lookup returns CDR1 SGHVS and CDR2 FNYEAQ. This CDR3 region has 14 residues. CDR3 residues: CASSPGLAWNEQYF. CDR3 nucleotide sequence: TGTGCCAGCAGCCCGGGACTAGCGTGGAACGAGCAGTACTTC.

The rearrangement joins TRBV20-1 to TRBJ2-7, with 10 bases that match TRBD1. Gene TRBJ2-5 matches the end of the DNA better, so the J call may be wrong. This CDR3 spans 15 amino acids. The germline V gene has CDR1 DFQATT and CDR2 SNEGSKA (reference sequence). The chain's CDR3 is CSAYQDRGLKETQYF. The CDR3 coding sequence is TGCAGTGCTTACCAAGACAGGGGGCTGAAAGAGACCCAGTACTTC.

This clonotype was counted only a few times. This chain joins TRBV11-1 and TRBJ2-1; 12 nucleotides line up with TRBD2. The CDR3 is made up of 17 amino acids. After removal of 6 bases from V and 6 bases from J, the junction contained 12 bases not matched to a gene. Germline V gene data show CDR1 as SGHAT and CDR2 as FQDESV (reference sequence). The CDR3 protein is CASSAEPMTSGSNEQFF. The CDR3 region has the DNA TGTGCCAGCAGTGCCGAACCTATGACTAGCGGGAGCAATGAGCAGTTCTTC.

The chain uses TRBV6-1 and TRBJ2-7; 7 nucleotides align to TRBD1. Germline CDR1 reads MNHNS; CDR2 reads SASEGT. V dropped 7 bases and J dropped 1; count of bases not matched to a gene: 4. The CDR3 extends over 13 amino acids. CDR3 in amino acids: CASIPGQSYEQYF. The CDR3 DNA follows: TGTGCCAGCATCCCGGGACAGTCCTACGAGCAGTACTTC.

V is TRBV7-8 and J is TRBJ2-1; 8 bases are shared with TRBD2. The CDR3 has 14 amino acids. The germline CDR1 and CDR2 sequences are SGHVS and FQNEAQ. The junction had 5 bases not matched to a gene; V was cut back by 3 bases and J by 7 bases. CDR3 bases: TGTGCCAGCAGCTTTTCGGGGGGGCAGAATGAGCAGTTCTTC. It codes for CASSFSGGQNEQFF.

This clonotype was picked up many times. The rearrangement joins TRBV29-1 to TRBJ2-1; either TRBD1 or TRBD2 may fit D (6 bases each). Per the germline V gene, CDR1 is SQVTM and CDR2 is ANQGSEA. The CDR3 contains 13 residues. V was cut by 8 bases and J by 7 bases, with 18 bases left in between. The CDR3 protein is CSLLWGADNEQFF. CDR3 bases: TGCAGCCTGTTGTGGGGGGCCGATAATGAGCAGTTCTTC.

CDR3 sequence: CASSRGRIYGEQYF. CDR3 DNA: TGTGCCAGCAGCCGCGGACGGATTTACGGTGAGCAGTACTTC. The chain has TRBV5-6 and TRBJ2-7; D gene unclear. The CDR3 is 14 amino acids. Trimming stripped 4 bases from V and 7 bases from J, with 18 bases between. Germline CDR1 SGHDT, CDR2 YYEEEE.

The rearrangement links TRBV5-6 to TRBJ2-5, with D unclear. V was pared by 3 bases and J by 4 bases, with 13 bases between. This CDR3 is 14 amino acids long. Looked up from germline, CDR1 is SGHDT and CDR2 is YYEEEE. The CDR3 loop is CASSWGPDRETQYF. CDR3 coding DNA: TGTGCCAGCAGCTGGGGTCCTGACCGAGAGACCCAGTACTTC.